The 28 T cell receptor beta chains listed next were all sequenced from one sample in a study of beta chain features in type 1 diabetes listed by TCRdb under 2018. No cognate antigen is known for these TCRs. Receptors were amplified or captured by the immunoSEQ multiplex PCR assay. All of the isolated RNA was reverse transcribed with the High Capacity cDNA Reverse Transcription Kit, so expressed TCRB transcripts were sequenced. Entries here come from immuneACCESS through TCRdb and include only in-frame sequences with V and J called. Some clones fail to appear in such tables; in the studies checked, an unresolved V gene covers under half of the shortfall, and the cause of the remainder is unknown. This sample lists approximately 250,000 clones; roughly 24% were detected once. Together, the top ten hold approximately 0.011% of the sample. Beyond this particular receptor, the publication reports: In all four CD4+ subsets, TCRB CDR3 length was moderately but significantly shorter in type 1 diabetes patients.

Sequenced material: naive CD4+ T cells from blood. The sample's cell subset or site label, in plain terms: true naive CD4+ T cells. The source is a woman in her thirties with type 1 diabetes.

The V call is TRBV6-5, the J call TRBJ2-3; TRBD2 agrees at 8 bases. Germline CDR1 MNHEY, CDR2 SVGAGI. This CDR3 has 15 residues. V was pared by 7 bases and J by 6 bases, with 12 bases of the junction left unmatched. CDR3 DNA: TGTGCCAGCACCCGACTCCGGGCTAGCGGGGATACGCAGTATTTT. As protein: CASTRLRASGDTQYF.

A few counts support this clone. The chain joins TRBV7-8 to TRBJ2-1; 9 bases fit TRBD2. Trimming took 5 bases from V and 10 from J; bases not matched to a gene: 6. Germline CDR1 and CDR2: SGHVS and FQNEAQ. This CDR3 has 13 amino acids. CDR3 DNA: TGTGCCAGCAGCACGACTAGCGGTGGAGAGCAGTTCTTC. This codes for CASSTTSGGEQFF.

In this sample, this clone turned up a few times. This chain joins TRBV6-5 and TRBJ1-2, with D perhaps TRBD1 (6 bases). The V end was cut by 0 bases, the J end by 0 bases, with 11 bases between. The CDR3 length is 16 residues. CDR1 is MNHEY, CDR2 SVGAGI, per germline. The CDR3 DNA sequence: TGTGCCAGCAGTTACTCGTCGTGGACAGCTAACTATGGCTACACCTTC. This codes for CASSYSSWTANYGYTF.

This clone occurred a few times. The CDR3: CASSLVRGSSYNEQFF. CDR3 bases: TGTGCCAGCAGCTTAGTTAGGGGTAGCTCCTACAATGAGCAGTTCTTC. The V and J genes are TRBV7-9 and TRBJ2-1; weak D call: TRBD1 (5 bases). The CDR3 runs to 16 residues. Germline V gene sequence: CDR1 SEHNR, CDR2 FQNEAQ (reference sequence). V was trimmed by 1 base and J by 0 bases, leaving 10 bases between them.

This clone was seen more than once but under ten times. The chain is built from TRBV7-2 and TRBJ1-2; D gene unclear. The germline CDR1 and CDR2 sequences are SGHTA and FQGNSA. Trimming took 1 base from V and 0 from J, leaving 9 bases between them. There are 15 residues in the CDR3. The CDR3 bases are TGTGCCAGCAGCTTAGTCGTGGGCTCTAACTATGGCTACACCTTC. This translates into CASSLVVGSNYGYTF.

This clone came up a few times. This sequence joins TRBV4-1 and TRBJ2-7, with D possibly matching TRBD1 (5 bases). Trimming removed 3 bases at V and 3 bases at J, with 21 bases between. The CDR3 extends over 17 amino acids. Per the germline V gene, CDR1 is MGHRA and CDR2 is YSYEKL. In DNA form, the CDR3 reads TGCGCCAGCAGCCAGAGCTTTAGGGGCGGAAGTGTCTACGAGCAGTACTTC. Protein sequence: CASSQSFRGGSVYEQYF.

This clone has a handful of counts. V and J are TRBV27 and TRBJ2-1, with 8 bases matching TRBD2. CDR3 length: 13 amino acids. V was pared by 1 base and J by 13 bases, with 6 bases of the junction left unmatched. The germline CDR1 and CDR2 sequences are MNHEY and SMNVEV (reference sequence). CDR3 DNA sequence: TGTGCCAGCAGTTTATTTGTAGCGGGGAACCAGTTCTTC. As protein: CASSLFVAGNQFF.

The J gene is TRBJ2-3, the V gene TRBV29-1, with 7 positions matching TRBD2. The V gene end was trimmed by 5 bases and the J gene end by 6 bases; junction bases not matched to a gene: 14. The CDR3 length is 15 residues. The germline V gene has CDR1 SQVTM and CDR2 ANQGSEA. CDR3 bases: TGCAGCGTTCGGGTCGCTAGCGGAGTCTTGGATACGCAGTATTTT. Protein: CSVRVASGVLDTQYF.

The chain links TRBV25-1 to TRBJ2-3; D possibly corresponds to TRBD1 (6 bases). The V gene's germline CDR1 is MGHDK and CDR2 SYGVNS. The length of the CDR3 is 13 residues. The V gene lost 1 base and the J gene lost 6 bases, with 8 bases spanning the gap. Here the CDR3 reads CASSESGADTQYF. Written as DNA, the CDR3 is TGTGCCAGCAGTGAATCAGGGGCCGATACGCAGTATTTT.

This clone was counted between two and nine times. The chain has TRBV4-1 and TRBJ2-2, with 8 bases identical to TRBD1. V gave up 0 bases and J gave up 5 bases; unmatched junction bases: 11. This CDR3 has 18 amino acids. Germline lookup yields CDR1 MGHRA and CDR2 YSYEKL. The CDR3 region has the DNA TGCGCCAGCAGCCAAGATCGAGGCCAGGGGGCCGAGACCGGGGAGCTGTTTTTT. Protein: CASSQDRGQGAETGELFF.

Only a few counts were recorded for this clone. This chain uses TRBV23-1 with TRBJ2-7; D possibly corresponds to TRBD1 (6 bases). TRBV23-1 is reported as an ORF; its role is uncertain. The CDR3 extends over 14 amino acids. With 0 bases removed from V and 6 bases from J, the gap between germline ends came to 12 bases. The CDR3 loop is CASSQSPGAAEQYF. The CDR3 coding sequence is TGCGCCAGCAGTCAATCGCCAGGGGCGGCCGAGCAGTACTTC.

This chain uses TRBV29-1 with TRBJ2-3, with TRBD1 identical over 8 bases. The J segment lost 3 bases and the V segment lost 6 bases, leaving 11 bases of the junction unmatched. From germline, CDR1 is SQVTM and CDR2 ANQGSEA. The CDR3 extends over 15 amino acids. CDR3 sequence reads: CSVYLVRGPTDTQYF. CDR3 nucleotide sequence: TGCAGCGTCTATTTAGTCAGGGGGCCGACAGATACGCAGTATTTT.

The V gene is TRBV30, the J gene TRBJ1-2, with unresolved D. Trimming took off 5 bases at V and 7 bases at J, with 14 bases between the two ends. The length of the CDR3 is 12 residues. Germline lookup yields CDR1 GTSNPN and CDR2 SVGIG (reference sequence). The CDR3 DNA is TGTGCCTGGGGAGCCACCGGATTTGGCTACACCTTC. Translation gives CAWGATGFGYTF.

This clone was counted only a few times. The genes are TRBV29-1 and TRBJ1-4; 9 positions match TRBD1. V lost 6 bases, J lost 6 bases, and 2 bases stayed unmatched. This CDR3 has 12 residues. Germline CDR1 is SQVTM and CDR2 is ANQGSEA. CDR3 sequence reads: CSVQGAHEKLFF. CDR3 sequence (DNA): TGCAGCGTACAGGGGGCACATGAAAAACTGTTTTTT. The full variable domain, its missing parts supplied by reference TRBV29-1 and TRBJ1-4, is SAVISQKPSRDICQRGTSLTIQCQVDSQVTMMFWYRQQPGQSLTLIATANQGSEATYESGFVIDKFPISRPNLTFSTLTVSNMSPEDSSIYLCSVQGAHEKLFFGSGTQLSVL.

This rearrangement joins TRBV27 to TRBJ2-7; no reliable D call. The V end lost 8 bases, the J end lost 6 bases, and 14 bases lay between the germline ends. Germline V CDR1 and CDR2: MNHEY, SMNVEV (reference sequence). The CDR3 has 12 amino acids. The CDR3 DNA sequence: TGTGCCAGCGGAGCATCTGTGCGCGAGCAGTACTTC. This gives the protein CASGASVREQYF.

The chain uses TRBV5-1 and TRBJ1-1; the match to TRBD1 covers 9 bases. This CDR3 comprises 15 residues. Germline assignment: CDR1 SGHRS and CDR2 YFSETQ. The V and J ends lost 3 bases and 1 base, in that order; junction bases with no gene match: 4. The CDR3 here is CASSYPGQGNTEAFF. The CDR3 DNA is TGCGCCAGCAGCTACCCGGGACAGGGGAACACTGAAGCTTTCTTT. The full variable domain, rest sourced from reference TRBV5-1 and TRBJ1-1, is KAGVTQTPRYLIKTRGQQVTLSCSPISGHRSVSWYQQTPGQGLQFLFEYFSETQRNKGNFPGRFSGRQFSNSRSEMNVSTLELGDSALYLCASSYPGQGNTEAFFGQGTRLTVV.

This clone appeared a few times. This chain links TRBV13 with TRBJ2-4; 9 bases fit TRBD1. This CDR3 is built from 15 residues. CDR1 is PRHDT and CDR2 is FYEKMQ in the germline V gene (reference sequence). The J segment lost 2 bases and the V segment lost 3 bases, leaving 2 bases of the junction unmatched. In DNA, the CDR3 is TGTGCCAGCAGCTTGGGACAGGGCCCCAAAAACATTCAGTACTTC. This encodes CASSLGQGPKNIQYF.

The CDR3 bases are TGTGCCAGCAGCTTAGGTCGACAGGGGGTGGGCGAGCAGTACTTC. Protein product: CASSLGRQGVGEQYF. The chain links TRBV7-9 to TRBJ2-7; 9 bases fit TRBD1. The CDR3 loop spans 15 amino acids. The V segment lost 1 base and the J segment 6 bases; nucleotides outside the gene matches: 7. Germline values: CDR1 SEHNR, CDR2 FQNEAQ (reference sequence). The full variable domain, in which reference TRBV7-9 and TRBJ2-7 provide the parts outside the CDR3, is DTGVSQNPRHKITKRGQNVTFRCDPISEHNRLYWYRQTLGQGPEFLTYFQNEAQLEKSRLLSDRFSAERPKGSFSTLEIQRTEQGDSAMYLCASSLGRQGVGEQYFGPGTRLTVT.

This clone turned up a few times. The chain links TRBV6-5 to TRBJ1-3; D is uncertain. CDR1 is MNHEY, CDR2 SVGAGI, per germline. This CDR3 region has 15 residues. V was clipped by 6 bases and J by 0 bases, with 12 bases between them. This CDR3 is CASSRAEDSGNTIYF. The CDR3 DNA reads TGTGCCAGCAGCCGCGCCGAAGACTCTGGAAACACCATATATTTT.

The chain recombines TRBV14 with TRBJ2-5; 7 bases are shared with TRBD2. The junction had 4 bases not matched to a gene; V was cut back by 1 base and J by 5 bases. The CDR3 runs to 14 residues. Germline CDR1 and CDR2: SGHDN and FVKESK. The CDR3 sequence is CASSQGLALETQYF. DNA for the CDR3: TGTGCCAGCAGCCAAGGACTAGCCCTTGAGACCCAGTACTTC.

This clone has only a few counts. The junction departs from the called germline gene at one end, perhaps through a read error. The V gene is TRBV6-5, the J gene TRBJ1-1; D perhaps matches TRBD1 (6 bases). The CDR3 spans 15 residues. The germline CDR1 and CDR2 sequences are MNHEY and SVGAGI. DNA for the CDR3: TGTGCCAGCAGCTACTACCCCAGGGGTAACACTGAAGCTTTCTTT. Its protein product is CASSYYPRGNTEAFF.

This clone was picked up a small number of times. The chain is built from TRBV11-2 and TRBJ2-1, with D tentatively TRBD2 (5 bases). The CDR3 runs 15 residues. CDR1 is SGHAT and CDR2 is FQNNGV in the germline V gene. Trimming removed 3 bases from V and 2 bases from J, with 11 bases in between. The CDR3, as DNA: TGTGCCAGCAGCTTCGGAGGAGAGCCCTACAATGAGCAGTTCTTC. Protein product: CASSFGGEPYNEQFF.

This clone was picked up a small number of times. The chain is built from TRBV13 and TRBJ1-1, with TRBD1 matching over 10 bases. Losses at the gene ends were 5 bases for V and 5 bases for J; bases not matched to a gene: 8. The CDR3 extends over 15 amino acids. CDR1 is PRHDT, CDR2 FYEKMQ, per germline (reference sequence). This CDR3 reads CASSTRQGARTEAFF. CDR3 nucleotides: TGTGCCAGCAGCACAAGACAGGGGGCGCGTACTGAAGCTTTCTTT. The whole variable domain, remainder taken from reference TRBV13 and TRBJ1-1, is AAGVIQSPRHLIKEKRETATLKCYPIPRHDTVYWYQQGPGQDPQFLISFYEKMQSDKGSIPDRFSAQQFSDYHSELNMSSLELGDSALYFCASSTRQGARTEAFFGQGTRLTVV.

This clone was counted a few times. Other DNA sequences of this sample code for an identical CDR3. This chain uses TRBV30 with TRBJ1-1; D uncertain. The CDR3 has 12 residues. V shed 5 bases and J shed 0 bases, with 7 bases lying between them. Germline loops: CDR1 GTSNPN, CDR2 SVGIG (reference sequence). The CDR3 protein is CAWGRLNTEAFF. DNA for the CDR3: TGTGCCTGGGGTAGATTGAACACTGAAGCTTTCTTT.

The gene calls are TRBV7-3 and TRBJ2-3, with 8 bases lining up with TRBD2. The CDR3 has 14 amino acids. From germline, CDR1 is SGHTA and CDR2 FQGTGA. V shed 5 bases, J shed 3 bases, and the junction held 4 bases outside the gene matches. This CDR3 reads CASSARGRTDTQYF. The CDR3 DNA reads TGTGCCAGCAGCGCACGCGGGAGGACAGATACGCAGTATTTT.

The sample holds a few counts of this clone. DNA for the CDR3: TGTGCCAGCAGCTCACCTAGCGGGAGCTACAATGAGCAGTTCTTC. Amino acids: CASSSPSGSYNEQFF. V is TRBV7-3 and J is TRBJ2-1; 10 positions match TRBD2. The CDR3 is 15 amino acids. CDR1 and CDR2 from the germline V gene are SGHTA and FQGTGA. V was clipped by 4 bases and J by 3 bases; unmatched bases: 3. Drawing the rest from reference TRBV7-3 and TRBJ2-1, the complete variable domain is GAGVSQTPSNKVTEKGKYVELRCDPISGHTALYWYRQSLGQGPEFLIYFQGTGAADDSGLPNDRFFAVRPEGSVSTLKIQRTERGDSAVYLCASSSPSGSYNEQFFGPGTRLTVL.

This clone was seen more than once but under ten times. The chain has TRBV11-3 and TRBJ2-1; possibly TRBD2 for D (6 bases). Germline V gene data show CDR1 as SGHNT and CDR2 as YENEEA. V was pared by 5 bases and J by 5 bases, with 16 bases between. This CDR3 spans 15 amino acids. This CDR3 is CASSTSPRLHNEQFF. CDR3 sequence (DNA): TGTGCCAGCAGCACTAGCCCTAGACTTCACAATGAGCAGTTCTTC.

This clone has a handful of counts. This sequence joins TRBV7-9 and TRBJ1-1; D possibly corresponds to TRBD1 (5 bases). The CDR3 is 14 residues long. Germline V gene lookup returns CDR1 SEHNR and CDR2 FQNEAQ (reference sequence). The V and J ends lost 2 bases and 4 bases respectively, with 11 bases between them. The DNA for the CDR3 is TGTGCCAGCAGCTTAAGGCAGGGAAGCACTGAAGCTTTCTTT. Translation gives CASSLRQGSTEAFF.